What follows is one T cell receptor beta chain and its context. What it recognizes is unknown. PCR amplification relied on 60 Vbeta primers (plus 13 Jbeta primers). Using immunoSEQ multiplex PCR, the repertoire was profiled, and TCRdb retains in-frame clones only, with some absent. The profile shows approximately 190,000 clones, roughly 70% of them singletons. The data originate from a study of cytomegalovirus exposure and HLA in healthy donors. Study findings and constraints: Later on, a genetic analysis was performed. It linked a missense variant in DCLRE1C with V- and J-gene trimming of TCR beta. Reportedly, HLA-A and HLA-B alleles of most subjects were accurately predicted from TCR beta. In an earlier analysis, about 87% or about 30%: the productive usage of most TCR beta V segments.

The germline gives CDR1 SEHNR, CDR2 FQNEAQ (reference sequence). The J segment lost 0 bases and the V segment lost 3 bases, leaving 0 bases of the junction unmatched. This CDR3 region has 14 residues. The receptor's source is a middle-aged man in good health and CMV-seropositive. Sequences were obtained from PBMCs. The rearrangement joins TRBV7-9 to TRBJ1-1, with 8 bases identical to TRBD1. CDR3 bases: TGTGCCAGCAGCTTCAGGGGGCTGAACACTGAAGCTTTCTTT. This sequence encodes CASSFRGLNTEAFF.